A selection of T cell receptor beta chains follows, all from one sample in a study of blood T cell repertoires in COVID-19. Repertoires were generated with immunoSEQ multiplex PCR, while TCRdb's copy carries only in-frame clones and drops some. Here the sample spans about 120,000 clones, around nine tenths being singletons. The sequencing sample was made of peripheral blood. These receptor sequences come from a woman in her forties or fifties with acute or convalescent COVID-19. The CDR3 runs from the conserved cysteine through the conserved F or W. A D gene is named only where the DNA matches it firmly. Not every row has a clone size; where given, it reads once, few, many or a size class.

size,D,V,J,CDR3,DNA
.,.,TRBV9,TRBJ1-1,CASSLTGNTEAFF,TGTGCCAGCAGCTTGACAGGGAACACTGAAGCTTTCTTT
.,TRBD1,TRBV29-1,TRBJ2-2,CSVEDRRQGWVGGELFF,TGCAGCGTTGAAGATAGGAGACAGGGGTGGGTTGGCGGGGAGCTGTTTTTT
.,TRBD2,TRBV24-1,TRBJ2-5,CATSPGSGGFQETQYF,TGTGCCACCAGCCCCGGGAGCGGGGGTTTCCAAGAGACCCAGTACTTC
.,.,TRBV5-5,TRBJ2-3,CASREGQRSTDTQYF,TGTGCCAGCAGGGAGGGACAGCGGAGCACAGATACGCAGTATTTT
.,.,TRBV6-5,TRBJ2-5,CASSPLSGETQYF,TGTGCCAGCAGTCCTCTCTCGGGGGAGACCCAGTACTTC
.,TRBD2,TRBV3-1/TRBV3-2,TRBJ2-3,CASSTRGGDTDTQYF,TGTGCCAGCAGCACCCGGGGGGGGGACACAGATACGCAGTATTTT
.,.,TRBV4-3,TRBJ2-1,CASSQDLRVSSYNEQFF,TGCGCCAGCAGCCAAGACCTGCGGGTGAGCTCCTACAATGAGCAGTTCTTC
.,.,TRBV7-2,TRBJ1-6,CASSLGFGYKNSPLHF,TGTGCCAGCAGCTTAGGGTTCGGGTACAAGAATTCACCCCTCCACTTT
.,TRBD1,TRBV24-1,TRBJ2-3,CATSALDRDTDTQYF,TGTGCCACCAGTGCCCTTGACAGGGACACAGATACGCAGTATTTT
.,.,TRBV7-9,TRBJ1-2,CASSFTGRVYGYTF,TGTGCCAGCAGCTTTACTGGGAGGGTTTATGGCTACACCTTC
.,TRBD2,TRBV20-1,TRBJ2-7,CSASSGRTQNSYEQYF,TGCAGTGCTAGTAGCGGGAGGACCCAAAACTCCTACGAGCAGTACTTC
once,.,TRBV7-9,TRBJ2-3,CASSYRTPSTDTQYF,TGTGCCAGCAGCTACCGGACACCTAGCACAGATACGCAGTATTTT
.,TRBD2,TRBV24-1,TRBJ2-5,CATSVVSGEGQETQYF,TGTGCCACCAGTGTCGTTAGCGGGGAGGGGCAAGAGACCCAGTACTTC
.,.,TRBV19,TRBJ1-5,CASMDRSNQPQHF,TGTGCCAGCATGGACAGAAGCAATCAGCCCCAGCATTTT
once,TRBD2,TRBV29-1,TRBJ2-7,CSAVVERENEQYF,TGCAGCGCCGTCGTCGAGCGGGAGAACGAGCAGTACTTC
.,TRBD2,TRBV6-5,TRBJ2-1,CASSYATSGRNEQFF,TGTGCCAGCAGTTACGCCACTAGCGGGCGCAATGAGCAGTTCTTC
.,TRBD1,TRBV10-3,TRBJ1-6,CAISEDRGLPLHF,TGTGCCATCAGTGAGGACAGGGGGCTCCCCCTCCACTTT
.,TRBD2,TRBV19,TRBJ2-2,CASSLGGRARVGELFF,TGTGCCAGTAGTCTGGGCGGGAGGGCCAGGGTCGGGGAGCTGTTTTTT
.,.,TRBV19,TRBJ2-7,CASSINQVPSYEQYF,TGTGCCAGTAGTATTAACCAGGTTCCTTCCTACGAGCAGTACTTC
.,TRBD1,TRBV3-1/TRBV3-2,TRBJ1-3,CASSLGTGGNTIYF,TGTGCCAGCAGCCTAGGGACAGGCGGAAACACCATATATTTT
once,.,TRBV30,TRBJ1-6,CASSGQGSPLHF,TGTGCCTCTTCGGGACAAGGATCACCCCTCCACTTT
.,.,TRBV10-3,TRBJ2-1,CAITPGELVNEQFF,TGTGCCATCACCCCCGGGGAGTTGGTCAATGAGCAGTTCTTC
.,TRBD2,TRBV7-2,TRBJ2-2,CASSLGAGVNTGELFF,TGTGCCAGCAGCCTAGGGGCGGGAGTGAACACCGGGGAGCTGTTTTTT
.,TRBD1,TRBV7-8,TRBJ1-5,CASSFGDRGDVSQPQHF,TGTGCCAGCAGCTTCGGGGACAGGGGAGACGTGAGTCAGCCCCAGCATTTT
.,TRBD1,TRBV5-5,TRBJ1-5,CASRTSGGPQHF,TGTGCCAGCAGAACCTCAGGGGGGCCCCAGCATTTT
.,TRBD1,TRBV6-5,TRBJ2-1,CASSSHRGNNEQFF,TGTGCCAGCAGTTCGCACAGGGGCAACAATGAGCAGTTCTTC
.,.,TRBV30,TRBJ2-1,CAWISPWTGANNEQFF,TGTGCCTGGATAAGCCCCTGGACGGGAGCTAACAATGAGCAGTTCTTC
.,.,TRBV30,TRBJ1-1,CAWSVPGVNTEAFF,TGTGCCTGGAGTGTCCCGGGGGTGAACACTGAAGCTTTCTTT
.,TRBD1,TRBV7-9,TRBJ1-1,CASSLEGAHYAVEAFF,TGTGCCAGCAGCTTAGAGGGGGCTCACTACGCTGTTGAAGCTTTCTTT
.,TRBD1,TRBV10-3,TRBJ1-2,CAISPSTGPGYTF,TGTGCCATCTCTCCGTCGACAGGGCCCGGCTACACCTTC